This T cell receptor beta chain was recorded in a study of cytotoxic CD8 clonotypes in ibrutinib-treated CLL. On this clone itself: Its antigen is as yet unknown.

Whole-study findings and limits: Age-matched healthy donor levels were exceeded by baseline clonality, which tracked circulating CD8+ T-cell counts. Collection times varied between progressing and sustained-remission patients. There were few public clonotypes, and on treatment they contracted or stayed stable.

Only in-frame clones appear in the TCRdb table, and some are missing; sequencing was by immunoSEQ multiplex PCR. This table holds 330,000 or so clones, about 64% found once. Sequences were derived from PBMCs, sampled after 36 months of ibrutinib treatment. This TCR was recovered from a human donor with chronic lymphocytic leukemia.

The CDR3 loop reads CASSLGYYEQYF. In DNA, the CDR3 is TGTGCCAGCAGCTTAGGGTACTACGAGCAGTACTTC. The chain uses TRBV7-2 and TRBJ2-7; D not certain. The CDR3 contains 12 residues. The germline V and J ends were trimmed by 1 base and 3 bases, with 4 bases remaining between them. The germline gives CDR1 SGHTA, CDR2 FQGNSA.